Here is one TCR beta chain with its context. This CDR3 has 13 residues. Trimming removed 4 bases at V and 2 bases at J, with 8 bases between. The germline V gene encodes CDR1 MGHRA and CDR2 YSYEKL. The repertoire was sequenced with immunoSEQ multiplex PCR; TCRdb's copy has only in-frame clones and lacks some. The sample lists fewer than 150,000 clones, roughly 81% occurring once. The record originates from a study of blood T cell repertoires in COVID-19. Across the study: T cells, B-cell-depleted T cells, or PBMCs provided the cDNA or gDNA that served as material.

Sequenced material: peripheral blood. The receptor was isolated from a human donor in a cohort sampled during active COVID-19. The chain links TRBV4-1 to TRBJ2-5; D is possibly TRBD2 (6 bases). The CDR3 spells CASSPGGQETQYF. The CDR3 DNA sequence: TGCGCCAGCAGCCCTGGAGGGCAAGAGACCCAGTACTTC.